Below, 31 T cell receptor beta chains from the same sample are listed, as sequenced in a study of identical twins. TCRdb re-called the 5' RACE reads through MiXCR, storing one row per CDR3 protein. The data contain 550,000 to 700,000 distinct CDR3 sequences, about 20% of them singletons. This same sample was also taken into another study, of T cells expressing NK-cell markers.

Material: PBMCs. The origin of the receptors is a woman between 18 and 30 years old in good health.

The chain is built from TRBV9 and TRBJ2-7, with a weak D call TRBD2 (5 bases). The V gene lost 4 bases and the J gene lost 6 bases, with 14 bases spanning the gap. The CDR3 sequence is 13 residues long. Germline V gene data show CDR1 as SGDLS and CDR2 as YYNGEE. The CDR3 DNA sequence: TGTGCCAGCAGCCCCGGGGTGGTGACCGAGCAGTACTTC. Amino acids: CASSPGVVTEQYF.

At least ten counts were recorded for this clonotype. The V and J genes are TRBV7-2 and TRBJ1-2; the D gene is possibly TRBD1 (5 bases). CDR3 size: 15 residues. Germline values: CDR1 SGHTA, CDR2 FQGNSA. Trimming pared 3 bases from V and 0 bases from J, leaving 11 bases between. CDR3: CASSFAGFANYGYTF. The CDR3 DNA is TGTGCCAGCAGCTTCGCAGGGTTTGCTAACTATGGCTACACCTTC.

This clonotype has just a few counts. The rearrangement uses TRBV29-1 and TRBJ2-5, with 7 bases identical to TRBD1. V shed 4 bases, J shed 5 bases, and the junction held 7 bases outside the gene matches. CDR1 is SQVTM, CDR2 ANQGSEA, per germline. The CDR3 length is 13 residues. This CDR3 is CSVGWDSGETQYF. The DNA of the CDR3 is TGCAGCGTTGGCTGGGACAGTGGGGAGACCCAGTACTTC.

V gene TRBV15 combines with J gene TRBJ2-7, with D hard to call. The V end lost 0 bases, the J end lost 2 bases, and 11 bases lay between the germline ends. Germline values: CDR1 LNHNV, CDR2 YYDKDF (reference sequence). CDR3 size: 15 residues. Here the CDR3 DNA reads TGTGCCACCAGCAGAGATACTTGGGGAACCTACGAGCAGTACTTC. Its translation is CATSRDTWGTYEQYF. The full variable domain, completed using reference TRBV15 and TRBJ2-7, is DAMVIQNPRYQVTQFGKPVTLSCSQTLNHNVMYWYQQKSSQAPKLLFHYYDKDFNNEADTPDNFQSRRPNTSFCFLDIRSPGLGDTAMYLCATSRDTWGTYEQYFGPGTRLTVT.

In DNA, the CDR3 is TGCGCCAGCAGCCAAGAGGGACAGGCTAATGAAAAACTGTTTTTT. It specifies CASSQEGQANEKLFF. The rearrangement uses TRBV4-3 and TRBJ1-4; 8 nucleotides align to TRBD1. After removal of 0 bases from V and 3 bases from J, the junction contained 0 bases not matched to a gene. CDR1 LGHNA and CDR2 YSLEER come from the germline V gene. This CDR3 is built from 15 residues.

This clonotype was seen only a few times. V is TRBV7-9 and J is TRBJ1-2; weak D call: TRBD1 (5 bases). Between the trimmed V and J ends, which lost 0 bases and 7 bases, there was a span of 15 bases. The germline CDR1 and CDR2 sequences are SEHNR and FQNEAQ (reference sequence). The CDR3 is 15 residues long. The CDR3 spells CASSLAGRGFGGYTF. The CDR3 DNA sequence: TGTGCCAGCAGCTTAGCGGGTAGGGGCTTCGGTGGCTACACCTTC.

The V gene is TRBV5-4, the J gene TRBJ2-7; a possible D gene is TRBD2 (5 bases). Germline V gene sequence: CDR1 SGHNT, CDR2 YYREEE (reference sequence). The ends were cut back, 4 bases at V and 2 bases at J, with 13 bases in the middle. CDR3 size: 14 residues. The CDR3 sequence is CASSPYAGPYEQYF. The CDR3 DNA reads TGTGCCAGCAGCCCATATGCGGGCCCCTACGAGCAGTACTTC.

This chain uses TRBV5-1 with TRBJ2-7; the D gene is possibly TRBD2 (6 bases). Germline V gene lookup returns CDR1 SGHRS and CDR2 YFSETQ. Trimming shortened V by 4 bases and J by 7 bases, and 15 bases separated the two germline ends. The CDR3 contains 13 residues. Here the CDR3 DNA reads TGCGCCAGCAGCCCCATGCAGGAGGGGGAGCAGTACTTC. This gives the protein CASSPMQEGEQYF.

This clonotype was detected a few times. The chain combines TRBV7-2 with TRBJ1-1; no firm D call. V lost 0 bases, J lost 5 bases, and 16 bases lay in between. CDR3 length: 16 amino acids. CDR1 and CDR2 (germline): SGHTA, FQGNSA. The CDR3 nucleotides read TGTGCCAGCAGCTTAGCTGGGATCCGTATGGGGACTGAAGCTTTCTTT. Residues: CASSLAGIRMGTEAFF.

The V call is TRBV6-1, the J call TRBJ1-5; a possible D gene is TRBD1 (5 bases). Germline V gives CDR1 MNHNS, CDR2 SASEGT. This CDR3 is 16 amino acids long. V was cut by 6 bases and J by 0 bases, with 15 bases left in between. DNA for the CDR3: TGTGCCAGCAGGATCGGAGGGGCCTATAGCAATCAGCCCCAGCATTTT. Its translation: CASRIGGAYSNQPQHF.

This chain joins TRBV20-1 and TRBJ2-3; 8 nucleotides agree with TRBD2. V lost 0 bases to trimming and J lost 3 bases; unmatched junction nucleotides: 5. This CDR3 has 15 amino acids. CDR1 is DFQATT and CDR2 is SNEGSKA in the germline V gene (reference sequence). CDR3 loop: CSARDPSSGTDTQYF. CDR3 DNA sequence: TGCAGTGCTAGAGACCCCTCTAGCGGGACAGATACGCAGTATTTT.

The V and J genes are TRBV5-1 and TRBJ2-3; TRBD1 matches at 9 bases. V was clipped by 2 bases and J by 7 bases; unmatched bases: 8. The CDR3 sequence is 15 residues long. Germline CDR1 and CDR2: SGHRS and YFSETQ. The CDR3: CASSFGGQGSYTQYF. The CDR3, as DNA: TGCGCCAGCAGCTTCGGCGGACAGGGGTCATATACGCAGTATTTT.

CDR3 sequence: CSARVGHSSYNEQFF. The DNA for the CDR3 is TGCAGTGCTAGAGTGGGCCATAGCTCCTACAATGAGCAGTTCTTC. The chain recombines TRBV20-1 with TRBJ2-1; unclear D gene. The V and J ends lost 1 base and 0 bases respectively, with 10 bases between them. CDR1 and CDR2 from the germline V gene are DFQATT and SNEGSKA (reference sequence). This CDR3 is 15 amino acids long.

Here the CDR3 DNA reads TGCAGTGCCTCCGCCTCCAGGGGCGATACGCAGTATTTT. Protein product: CSASASRGDTQYF. This chain joins TRBV20-1 and TRBJ2-3, with a possible D match to TRBD1 (6 bases). Per the germline V gene, CDR1 is DFQATT and CDR2 is SNEGSKA (reference sequence). The CDR3 is 13 residues long. Trimming cost V 6 bases and J 6 bases, with 16 bases left between them.

The V call is TRBV2, the J call TRBJ2-1; unclear D gene. The CDR3 extends over 8 amino acids. CDR1 is SNHLY and CDR2 is FYNNEI in the germline V gene. Between the trimmed V and J ends, which lost 11 bases and 15 bases, there was a span of 11 bases. CDR3 loop: CAAEDRFF. For the CDR3, the DNA is TGTGCCGCGGAAGATAGGTTCTTC.

CDR3 coding DNA: TGTGCCAGCAGCAAAGGACTAGCGGGAAACAATGAGCAGTTCTTC. This gives the protein CASSKGLAGNNEQFF. The chain uses TRBV7-2 and TRBJ2-1; 12 bases agree with TRBD2. The CDR3 contains 15 residues. With V trimmed by 5 bases and J by 5 bases, 4 bases remained unmatched. Germline values: CDR1 SGHTA, CDR2 FQGNSA. Full variable domain (remainder filled in from reference TRBV7-2 and TRBJ2-1): GAGVSQSPSNKVTEKGKDVELRCDPISGHTALYWYRQSLGQGLEFLIYFQGNSAPDKSGLPSDRFSAERTGGSVSTLTIQRTQQEDSAVYLCASSKGLAGNNEQFFGPGTRLTVL.

V and J are TRBV19 and TRBJ2-1, with 13 bases matching TRBD2. The CDR3 consists of 16 residues. Germline V gene lookup returns CDR1 LNHDA and CDR2 SQIVND (reference sequence). V was pared by 5 bases and J by 2 bases, with 3 bases of the junction left unmatched. In nucleotides, the CDR3 is TGTGCCAGTAGTGCCGGGACTAGCGGGACCTACAATGAGCAGTTCTTC. Its translation: CASSAGTSGTYNEQFF.

This chain links TRBV4-2 with TRBJ2-2; 9 bases match TRBD2. The CDR3 is 16 amino acids. The V gene's germline CDR1 is LGHNA and CDR2 YNFKEQ. Unmatched junction bases numbered 8, after V lost 4 bases and J lost 5 bases. This CDR3 reads CASSPRGGVDTGELFF. The CDR3 nucleotides are TGTGCCAGCAGCCCGCGGGGGGGAGTGGATACCGGGGAGCTGTTTTTT.

The rearrangement joins TRBV20-1 to TRBJ2-5; D gene uncertain. Germline lookup yields CDR1 DFQATT and CDR2 SNEGSKA (reference sequence). CDR3 size: 14 residues. With 3 bases removed from V and 0 bases from J, the gap between germline ends came to 11 bases. CDR3 loop: CSASPAAYQETQYF. CDR3 nucleotides: TGCAGTGCTAGTCCCGCCGCGTACCAAGAGACCCAGTACTTC.

The chain joins TRBV5-1 to TRBJ2-7; D is possibly TRBD2 (6 bases). There are 13 residues in the CDR3. Germline CDR1 and CDR2: SGHRS and YFSETQ. V lost 5 bases and J lost 6, with 15 bases in between. The CDR3 reads CASRASMGGEQYF. The CDR3 DNA is TGCGCCAGCAGAGCTTCCATGGGAGGCGAGCAGTACTTC.

The J gene is TRBJ1-2, the V gene TRBV5-4, with no clear D. V lost 7 bases to trimming and J lost 12 bases, with 13 bases between them. CDR1 and CDR2 (germline): SGHNT, YYREEE (reference sequence). There are 10 residues in the CDR3. The CDR3 loop is CASGVGEDTF. CDR3 bases: TGTGCCAGCGGGGTAGGAGAAGACACCTTC.

The genes are TRBV6-1 and TRBJ1-2; no clear D. CDR3 length equals 14 residues. Trimming shortened V by 0 bases and J by 8 bases, and 13 bases separated the two germline ends. Germline values: CDR1 MNHNS, CDR2 SASEGT. The CDR3 loop reads CASSEAQQAGGYTF. The CDR3 nucleotides read TGTGCCAGCAGTGAAGCGCAGCAGGCAGGCGGCTACACCTTC.

This chain joins TRBV4-2 and TRBJ2-1; 12 positions agree with TRBD2. Germline V gene sequence: CDR1 LGHNA, CDR2 YNFKEQ. The CDR3 has 19 amino acids. The ends lost 4 bases at V and 2 bases at J; junction bases unmatched: 12. The CDR3 loop reads CASSLMASGGARTYNEQFF. The DNA of the CDR3 is TGTGCCAGCAGCCTAATGGCTAGCGGGGGGGCAAGGACCTACAATGAGCAGTTCTTC.

This rearrangement joins TRBV20-1 to TRBJ1-4; no clear D gene. Germline V gene lookup returns CDR1 DFQATT and CDR2 SNEGSKA (reference sequence). This CDR3 is built from 12 residues. The V gene lost 5 bases and the J gene lost 5 bases, with 9 bases spanning the gap. The CDR3 DNA reads TGCAGTGCTGTTCAGCTGAATGAAAAACTGTTTTTT. Residues: CSAVQLNEKLFF.

This clonotype was observed a handful of times. V is TRBV7-9 and J is TRBJ1-1; D is unresolved. The CDR3 runs 13 residues. The germline V gene encodes CDR1 SEHNR and CDR2 FQNEAQ (reference sequence). Between the trimmed V and J ends, which lost 3 bases and 0 bases, there was a span of 5 bases. The CDR3 DNA sequence: TGTGCCAGCAGCTTCGTCGTGAACACTGAAGCTTTCTTT. This sequence encodes CASSFVVNTEAFF. Looking up the rest from reference TRBV7-9 and TRBJ1-1 gives the full variable domain: DTGVSQNPRHKITKRGQNVTFRCDPISEHNRLYWYRQTLGQGPEFLTYFQNEAQLEKSRLLSDRFSAERPKGSFSTLEIQRTEQGDSAMYLCASSFVVNTEAFFGQGTRLTVV.

V is TRBV29-1 and J is TRBJ2-3; tentative D call: TRBD2 (6 bases). Per germline, CDR1 SQVTM and CDR2 ANQGSEA. Trimming took off 3 bases at V and 0 bases at J, with 13 bases between the two ends. The CDR3 extends over 15 amino acids. The CDR3 sequence is CSVDGLAISTDTQYF. Written as DNA, the CDR3 is TGCAGCGTTGATGGTCTAGCGATTAGCACAGATACGCAGTATTTT.

This clonotype was seen many times. This chain connects TRBV10-3 to TRBJ1-1; possible D gene TRBD1, 5 bases. The CDR3 contains 12 residues. Between the trimmed V and J ends, which lost 8 bases and 3 bases, there was a span of 10 bases. CDR1 is ENHRY, CDR2 SYGVKD, per germline. The CDR3 here is CAIRQGDTEAFF. CDR3 in DNA: TGTGCCATCCGGCAGGGCGACACTGAAGCTTTCTTT.

In its sample, this clonotype was seen a few times. This chain connects TRBV20-1 to TRBJ1-1, with a possible D match to TRBD1 (5 bases). V was shortened by 1 base and J by 1 base, with 10 bases between the two germline ends. The CDR3 is 14 amino acids. Germline CDR1 and CDR2: DFQATT and SNEGSKA (reference sequence). CDR3: CSARAGSSNTEAFF. The CDR3 DNA reads TGCAGTGCTAGAGCAGGGTCATCGAACACTGAAGCTTTCTTT.

This chain uses TRBV20-1 with TRBJ2-1; 11 bases line up with TRBD2. The CDR3 sequence is 18 residues long. V shed 3 bases, J shed 2 bases, and the junction held 12 bases outside the gene matches. Germline lookup yields CDR1 DFQATT and CDR2 SNEGSKA (reference sequence). CDR3 residues: CSASFITSGRAAYNEQFF. DNA of the CDR3: TGCAGTGCTAGTTTTATAACTAGCGGGAGAGCGGCCTACAATGAGCAGTTCTTC.

The chain links TRBV21-1 to TRBJ2-7. TRBV21-1 is annotated as a pseudogene. The CDR3 is made up of 15 amino acids. The CDR3 loop reads CASSHGGCYSYEQYF. CDR3 DNA: TGTGCCAGCAGCCACGGCGGTTGTTACTCCTACGAGCAGTACTTC.

This clonotype was recorded once. V usage is TRBV6-1 and J usage is TRBJ1-6, with D maybe TRBD1 (6 bases). V was pared by 5 bases and J by 3 bases, with 17 bases between. The CDR3 sequence is 17 residues long. Germline V gene data show CDR1 as MNHNS and CDR2 as SASEGT. DNA of the CDR3: TGTGCCAGCAGTCGGCAGGGGCCCTCCAGCTATAATTCACCCCTCCACTTT. Amino acid sequence: CASSRQGPSSYNSPLHF.